Listed below are T cell receptor beta chains from one sample, sequenced in a study of blood T cell repertoires in COVID-19. Data came from immunoSEQ multiplex PCR; TCRdb stores just in-frame clones and leaves some out. In the table there are under 350,000 clones, 65% to 90% of which are singletons. Sequences were obtained from PBMCs or T cells enriched from blood (not recorded which). These TCRs come from a woman aged 40 to 50 with acute COVID-19. CDR3s include the opening cysteine and the closing phenylalanine or tryptophan. Each record gives: clone size, D gene, J gene, V gene, CDR3 DNA, CDR3 protein. D genes are given only for firm matches. Some rows mark clone size as missing; the rest say once, few, many or name a class of expanded clone.

>.|.|TRBJ1-4|TRBV28
TGTGCCAGCAGTTCCGGGGGAGGTTCTGAAAAACTGTTTTTT
CASSSGGGSEKLFF
>.|.|TRBJ1-3|TRBV18
TGTGCCAGCTCAACGCAGGGGGGAAACACCATATATTTT
CASSTQGGNTIYF
>.|TRBD1|TRBJ2-7|TRBV6-5
TGTGCCAGCAGTTCTGGGACAGCGTTTACCTACGAGCAGTACTTC
CASSSGTAFTYEQYF
>.|.|TRBJ2-2|TRBV19
TGTGCCAGTAGTTTGGACTCCCAGGCCGGGGAGCTGTTTTTT
CASSLDSQAGELFF
>once|TRBD2|TRBJ2-1|TRBV7-2
TGTGCCAGCAAGGCTAGCGGACTATACAATGAGCAGTTCTTC
CASKASGLYNEQFF
>few|TRBD1|TRBJ1-2|TRBV3-1/TRBV3-2
TGTGCCAGCGGCTCGGGGGCGACAGGGGGCGGCGGCTACACCTTC
CASGSGATGGGGYTF
>once|.|TRBJ1-2|TRBV14
TGTGCCAGCAGTCGAGCGGGATTCGGGTATGGCTACACCTTC
CASSRAGFGYGYTF
>.|TRBD1|TRBJ2-1|TRBV11-1
TGTGCCAGCAGCTTCAGGACAGGGTGGGACAATGAGCAGTTCTTC
CASSFRTGWDNEQFF
>.|.|TRBJ2-1|TRBV19
TGTGCCAGTAGTATGAGACTTTACAATGAGCAGTTCTTC
CASSMRLYNEQFF
>.|.|TRBJ2-1|TRBV4-2
TGTGCCAGCAGCCAAGGTATGGGGGCAAACAATGAGCAGTTCTTC
CASSQGMGANNEQFF
>.|TRBD1|TRBJ1-2|TRBV5-4
TGTGCCAGCAGGCTACAGGGGGCTGGGGGCTACACCTTC
CASRLQGAGGYTF
>.|.|TRBJ2-7|TRBV27
TGTGCCAGCGGACGACAGGGAGGCTACGAGCAGTACTTC
CASGRQGGYEQYF
>once|TRBD2|TRBJ2-3|TRBV2
TGTGCCAGCAGTGAAATGGGACTAGGGGGCACAGATACGCAGTATTTT
CASSEMGLGGTDTQYF
>.|.|TRBJ1-1|TRBV12-3/TRBV12-4
TGTGCCAGCAGTCCTCTCTCGTACACTGAAGCTTTCTTT
CASSPLSYTEAFF
>.|.|TRBJ1-4|TRBV9
TGTGCCAGCAGCGTAGGACGCGGTTCGTCAACTAATGAAAAACTGTTTTTT
CASSVGRGSSTNEKLFF
>.|.|TRBJ2-1|TRBV5-6
TGTGCCAGCAGTCCATCGACTAGTGCGGATGAGCAGTTCTTC
CASSPSTSADEQFF
>.|TRBD1|TRBJ2-2|TRBV9
TGTGCCAGCAGCGCAACAGGGGGCACCGGGGAGCTGTTTTTT
CASSATGGTGELFF
>.|.|TRBJ2-1|TRBV11-2
TGTGCCAGCAGTCTCAAAGCGGAGCTCCAGCAGTTCTTC
CASSLKAELQQFF
>once|TRBD1|TRBJ2-5|TRBV18
TGTGCCAGCTCACCTCCGGGACAGGGGGCTCAGACCCAGTACTTC
CASSPPGQGAQTQYF
>.|.|TRBJ2-2|TRBV28
TGTGCCAGCAGACGGACAGCCGGGGAGCTGTTTTTT
CASRRTAGELFF
>.|TRBD1|TRBJ1-2|TRBV4-2
TGTGCCAGCAGCCACCTGGGAGACAGGGTGGTGTATGGCTACACCTTC
CASSHLGDRVVYGYTF
>.|.|TRBJ2-4|TRBV5-1
TGCGCCAGCAGCCCGGACTCTATTATAGCCAAAAACATTCAGTACTTC
CASSPDSIIAKNIQYF
>.|.|TRBJ1-5|TRBV6-2/TRBV6-3
TGTGCCAGCAGTTACTCCGGGGGGGGAGGCCAGCATTTT
CASSYSGGGGQHF
>.|.|TRBJ2-2|TRBV5-1
TGCGCCAGCAGCTTGGCTGGAGCAGTCCCCGGGGAGCTGTTTTTT
CASSLAGAVPGELFF
>.|TRBD1|TRBJ2-7|TRBV6-5
TGTGCCAGCAGTTACGGGACAGGAGGACCCTACGAGCAGTACTTC
CASSYGTGGPYEQYF
>.|TRBD1|TRBJ2-1|TRBV23-1
TGCGCCAGCAGTCATTCCGGGACAGATACCTACAATGAGCAGTTCTTC
CASSHSGTDTYNEQFF
>.|TRBD1|TRBJ2-5|TRBV19
TGTGCCAGTAGTATGGGACAGGGAGTCCAGGGGGGAGAGACCCAGTACTTC
CASSMGQGVQGGETQYF
>few|TRBD1|TRBJ1-1|TRBV28
TGTGCCAGCAGTTTATCAGGGGGCGCTGAAGCTTTCTTT
CASSLSGGAEAFF
>.|TRBD2|TRBJ2-5|TRBV28
TGTGCCAGCAGTTTAACCCCCGGGACTAGCGGAGAAGAGACCCAGTACTTC
CASSLTPGTSGEETQYF
>.|TRBD1|TRBJ1-1|TRBV19
TGTGTGTCCCGGGACAGGGTCCCTTCGAACACTGAAGCTTTCTTT
CVSRDRVPSNTEAFF
>.|TRBD2|TRBJ2-7|TRBV5-4
TGTGCCAGCAGCTCACCAGCGGGAGCAGTCTACGAGCAGTACTTC
CASSSPAGAVYEQYF
>.|TRBD1|TRBJ2-7|TRBV25-1
TGTGCCAGCAGTGATGCCGGGACAGTCTCCTACGAGCAGTACTTC
CASSDAGTVSYEQYF
>.|TRBD1|TRBJ2-7|TRBV4-3
TGCGCCAGCAGCCCCGGAGGAGGGACAGGCTTCTACGAGCAGTACTTC
CASSPGGGTGFYEQYF
>.|.|TRBJ2-7|TRBV7-2
TGTGCCAGCAGCTTAATCATAACCGGGACAATGGCCTACGAGCAGTACTTC
CASSLIITGTMAYEQYF
>few|TRBD2|TRBJ2-7|TRBV12-3/TRBV12-4
TGTGCCAGCAGGACTAGCGGTGAGCAGTACTTC
CASRTSGEQYF
>.|.|TRBJ1-5|TRBV18
TGTGCCAGCTCACGGTACGGTAATAGCAATCAGCCCCAGCATTTT
CASSRYGNSNQPQHF
>.|.|TRBJ2-5|TRBV18
TGTGCCAGCTCACCCCTCGAAGAGACCCAGTACTTC
CASSPLEETQYF
>few|.|TRBJ2-7|TRBV11-3
TGTGCCAGCAGCTTAGGCACAGGCTTGGATGAGCAGTACTTC
CASSLGTGLDEQYF
>.|TRBD1|TRBJ1-3|TRBV18
TGTGCCAGCACCGGGACAGCTGGAAACACCATATATTTT
CASTGTAGNTIYF
>.|.|TRBJ1-2|TRBV18
TGTGCCAGCTCACCACCTCAGGGAGGGATTGGTGGCTACACCTTC
CASSPPQGGIGGYTF
>.|.|TRBJ1-5|TRBV12-5
TGTGCTAGTGGTGGGGCGGCTCAGCCCCAGCATTTT
CASGGAAQPQHF
>.|TRBD2|TRBJ2-7|TRBV3-1/TRBV3-2
TGTGCCAGCAGCCCGGGACTAGCGGGCGTCAGGACCTCCTACGAGCAGTACTTC
CASSPGLAGVRTSYEQYF
>once|.|TRBJ1-5|TRBV3-1/TRBV3-2
TGTGCCAGCAGCCAAGGGCGGGGGATTCAGCCCCAGCATTTT
CASSQGRGIQPQHF
>.|.|TRBJ1-6|TRBV2
TGTGCCAGCAGTGCCACTACAGGGTATGGCTCACCCCTCCACTTT
CASSATTGYGSPLHF
>.|.|TRBJ2-7|TRBV6-5
TGTGCCAGCAGTCCCCCTACAGGGTTGGTGGGTGAGCAGTACTTC
CASSPPTGLVGEQYF
>.|.|TRBJ2-7|TRBV7-8
TGTGCCAGCAGCTTAGTTCTGCCAGGGGCCTACGAGCAGTACTTC
CASSLVLPGAYEQYF
>.|.|TRBJ2-5|TRBV19
TGTGCCAGTAGTGAGGGGCAGGGAGGAGAGACCCAGTACTTC
CASSEGQGGETQYF
>.|TRBD2|TRBJ2-7|TRBV6-2/TRBV6-3
TGTGCCAGCAGCGGGGGTAGCGGGATGGGCGAGCAGTACTTC
CASSGGSGMGEQYF
>.|TRBD2|TRBJ2-5|TRBV6-5
TGTGCCAGCAAAGTAGCGGGAGCGTACCAAGAGACCCAGTACTTC
CASKVAGAYQETQYF